This TCR beta chain is from a study of PD-L1 blockade in urothelial cancer. TCRdb's copy holds only in-frame clones and misses some; the assay was immunoSEQ multiplex PCR. The sample includes more than 90,000 clones, 91% of them seen just once. Documented time point: peripheral blood 6 weeks after treatment start. This TCR was sampled from a man aged 55-75 years with urothelial cancer. This specimen was PBMCs, taken around atezolizumab (anti-PD-L1) treatment.

The DNA of the CDR3 is TGTGCCAGCAGCTTAGGGACAGGGGGGCGAGGCTACACCTTC. Residues: CASSLGTGGRGYTF. V is TRBV7-2 and J is TRBJ1-2, with 10 bases matching TRBD1. Germline V CDR1 and CDR2: SGHTA, FQGNSA. CDR3 length equals 14 residues. Trimming cost V 1 base and J 8 bases; bases outside gene matches: 4. Full variable domain (remainder filled in from reference TRBV7-2 and TRBJ1-2): GAGVSQSPSNKVTEKGKDVELRCDPISGHTALYWYRQSLGQGLEFLIYFQGNSAPDKSGLPSDRFSAERTGGSVSTLTIQRTQQEDSAVYLCASSLGTGGRGYTFGSGTRLTVV.